These 5 T cell receptor beta chains share one sample of origin, sequenced in a study of T cells after yellow fever vaccination. TCRdb reanalysed the 5' RACE reads using MiXCR and keeps one entry per CDR3 protein. Among 50,000 or so distinct CDR3 sequences, more than 5.5% were seen once, and the ten largest hold 40% to 45%. The sample in question was CD8+ T cells sorted from PBMCs, obtained on the day of the first yellow fever vaccination. These receptors were collected from a man younger than 35 who received the YFV17D yellow fever vaccine.

The J gene is TRBJ1-2, the V gene TRBV20-1; D perhaps matches TRBD1 (5 bases). The CDR3 loop spans 14 amino acids. The germline V and J ends were trimmed by 3 bases and 2 bases, with 13 bases remaining between them. Germline CDR1 is DFQATT and CDR2 is SNEGSKA (reference sequence). The CDR3, as DNA: TGCAGTGCTAGGTCCGGGGGATCGAACTATGGCTACACCTTC. It specifies CSARSGGSNYGYTF.

In its sample, this clonotype was seen a few times. DNA of the CDR3: TGTGCCAGCAGCTTATATTCAGGGGACAGCAATCAGCCCCAGCATTTT. This sequence encodes CASSLYSGDSNQPQHF. V usage is TRBV7-6 and J usage is TRBJ1-5; D is perhaps TRBD1 (6 bases). The V and J ends lost 2 bases and 1 base respectively, with 12 bases between them. There are 16 residues in the CDR3. CDR1 and CDR2 from the germline V gene are SGHVS and FNYEAQ.

In this sample, this clonotype turned up a few times. The rearrangement links TRBV5-1 to TRBJ2-5; the D gene is possibly TRBD1 (6 bases). With 3 bases removed from V and 5 bases from J, the gap between germline ends came to 14 bases. Germline V gene data show CDR1 as SGHRS and CDR2 as YFSETQ. This CDR3 is built from 14 residues. CDR3 nucleotide sequence: TGCGCCAGCAGCTCCTCAGGGGCTCGGGAGACCCAGTACTTC. It specifies CASSSSGARETQYF.

This clonotype was seen ten or more times. The chain is built from TRBV7-8 and TRBJ1-2; perhaps TRBD1 as D (5 bases). This CDR3 spans 17 amino acids. CDR1 and CDR2 (germline): SGHVS, FQNEAQ. V lost 3 bases and J 7 bases, leaving 24 bases between the germline ends. CDR3 protein: CASSFVSVPGPRSGYTF. CDR3 DNA: TGTGCCAGCAGCTTCGTCTCGGTACCGGGACCCAGGAGTGGCTACACCTTC.

Only a few counts were recorded for this clonotype. The genes are TRBV27 and TRBJ2-7; D is ambiguous. Germline loops: CDR1 MNHEY, CDR2 SMNVEV (reference sequence). This CDR3 is 13 amino acids long. The V and J ends lost 6 bases and 3 bases respectively, with 12 bases between them. This chain's CDR3 is CASSFGLYYEQYV. The CDR3 DNA sequence: TGTGCCAGCAGCTTCGGGTTATACTACGAGCAGTACGTC.